Below, 29 T cell receptor beta chains from the same sample are listed, as sequenced in a study of neurological immune-mediated disorders. MiXCR was run by TCRdb on the 5' RACE reads, yielding one entry per CDR3 protein. The table includes 55,000 to 70,000 distinct CDR3 sequences, over 4% detected once. The sequencing sample was made of PBMCs. These receptors came from a human donor with multiple sclerosis. The donor label of this sample is uncertain.

This clonotype was observed at least ten times. CDR3 coding DNA: TGTGCCAGCAGGGGGCCCCACAATGAGCAGTTCTTC. Residues: CASRGPHNEQFF. This chain uses TRBV3-1 with TRBJ2-1; possible D gene TRBD1, 5 bases. Germline V gives CDR1 LGHDT, CDR2 YNNKEL (reference sequence). V lost 6 bases and J lost 5, with 8 bases in between. The CDR3 consists of 12 residues.

This clonotype appeared many times. This chain joins TRBV7-6 and TRBJ2-1, with 8 bases identical to TRBD2. After removal of 3 bases from V and 4 bases from J, the junction contained 2 bases not matched to a gene. There are 14 residues in the CDR3. The germline V gene has CDR1 SGHVS and CDR2 FNYEAQ. The CDR3 DNA reads as TGTGCCAGCAGCTTCGGGGGGGGGTACAATGAGCAGTTCTTC. Amino acid sequence: CASSFGGGYNEQFF. The full variable domain, rest sourced from reference TRBV7-6 and TRBJ2-1, is GAGVSQSPRYKVTKRGQDVALRCDPISGHVSLYWYRQALGQGPEFLTYFNYEAQQDKSGLPNDRFSAERPEGSISTLTIQRTEQRDSAMYRCASSFGGGYNEQFFGPGTRLTVL.

This clonotype appeared many times. CDR3 residues: CASSLNPGYNEQFF. CDR3 bases: TGTGCCAGCAGCTTGAACCCAGGCTACAATGAGCAGTTCTTC. The chain recombines TRBV5-5 with TRBJ2-1; D is unresolved. Per germline, CDR1 SGHKS and CDR2 YYEKEE (reference sequence). V was cut by 1 base and J by 3 bases, with 8 bases left in between. The CDR3 contains 14 residues.

Many counts were recorded for this clonotype. The chain is built from TRBV21-1 and TRBJ2-5. TRBV21-1 is recorded as a pseudogene. CDR3 size: 11 residues. CDR3 nucleotide sequence: TGTGCCAGCAGCAAAGGTACAACCCAGTACTTC. This gives the protein CASSKGTTQYF.

This clonotype was recorded at least ten times. V gene TRBV5-1 combines with J gene TRBJ1-1, with D hard to call. Trimming shortened V by 1 base and J by 4 bases, and 8 bases separated the two germline ends. CDR1 is SGHRS and CDR2 is YFSETQ in the germline V gene. This CDR3 is 13 amino acids long. The CDR3 bases are TGCGCCAGCAGCTTGTTGGGGTTCACTGAAGCTTTCTTT. Its protein is CASSLLGFTEAFF.

There are many counts of this clonotype. This chain connects TRBV5-1 to TRBJ2-7; D gene unclear. Trimming stripped 9 bases from V and 3 bases from J, with 22 bases between. The germline CDR1 and CDR2 sequences are SGHRS and YFSETQ. The CDR3 contains 15 residues. CDR3: CATKPLPGPNYEQYF. The CDR3 DNA reads TGCGCCACCAAGCCCCTTCCCGGGCCAAACTACGAGCAGTACTTC.

This clonotype was seen ten or more times. V and J are TRBV5-1 and TRBJ2-7; possible D gene TRBD1, 6 bases. Germline CDR1 SGHRS, CDR2 YFSETQ. This CDR3 is built from 14 residues. With 2 bases removed from V and 2 bases from J, the gap between germline ends came to 11 bases. The CDR3: CASSLSGAPYEQYF. CDR3 DNA: TGCGCCAGCAGCTTATCAGGGGCTCCCTACGAGCAGTACTTC.

In its sample, this clonotype was seen many times. The gene calls are TRBV5-1 and TRBJ1-1; D uncertain. CDR1 is SGHRS, CDR2 YFSETQ, per germline. There are 13 residues in the CDR3. V was trimmed by 5 bases and J by 0 bases, leaving 8 bases between them. CDR3 in amino acids: CASSSVMNTEAFF. CDR3 DNA sequence: TGCGCCAGCAGTTCGGTCATGAACACTGAAGCTTTCTTT.

The rearrangement uses TRBV20-1 and TRBJ1-4, with D possibly matching TRBD1 (6 bases). This CDR3 has 14 amino acids. The germline V gene encodes CDR1 DFQATT and CDR2 SNEGSKA (reference sequence). Trimming removed 3 bases from V and 10 bases from J, with 18 bases in between. As DNA, the CDR3 is TGCAGTGCTAGTCCGGGACACCCCCGAGGAAAACTGTTTTTT. This codes for CSASPGHPRGKLFF.

This clonotype was found many times. The CDR3 DNA is TGTGCCAGCAGTTTAGACGGGGGATGGGGAAAACTGTTTTTT. Residues: CASSLDGGWGKLFF. The rearrangement uses TRBV27 and TRBJ1-4; the D gene is possibly TRBD1 (5 bases). V was pared by 2 bases and J by 10 bases, with 14 bases between. The CDR3 extends over 14 amino acids. From germline, CDR1 is MNHEY and CDR2 SMNVEV (reference sequence).

J is TRBJ1-1 and V is TRBV5-1; tentatively, D is TRBD1 (5 bases). Germline-derived CDR1 and CDR2 are SGHRS and YFSETQ. The CDR3 runs to 16 residues. V lost 0 bases and J lost 1, with 13 bases in between. CDR3 DNA: TGCGCCAGCAGCTTGGGGGCGGGGGTCCGGAACACTGAAGCTTTCTTT. Protein: CASSLGAGVRNTEAFF.

This clonotype was recorded at least ten times. This sequence joins TRBV5-1 and TRBJ2-2; D tentatively fits TRBD1 or TRBD2 (5 bases each). Trimming took off 1 base at V and 0 bases at J, with 13 bases between the two ends. CDR1 is SGHRS, CDR2 YFSETQ, per germline. The CDR3 is made up of 17 amino acids. The CDR3 nucleotides read TGCGCCAGCAGCTTGCTTGCAGGGAGCCCGAACACCGGGGAGCTGTTTTTT. The encoded protein is CASSLLAGSPNTGELFF.

This clonotype has at least ten counts. The gene calls are TRBV20-1 and TRBJ1-2; 9 bases align to TRBD1. The CDR3 consists of 14 residues. The V segment lost 6 bases and the J segment 6 bases; nucleotides outside the gene matches: 11. Germline assignment: CDR1 DFQATT and CDR2 SNEGSKA (reference sequence). CDR3 loop: CSAIHWTGEDGYTF. The CDR3 region has the DNA TGCAGTGCAATACACTGGACAGGGGAGGATGGCTACACCTTC.

This clonotype was recorded at least ten times. As DNA, the CDR3 is TGCAGTGCTAGAAAACCTACAGGGGTTGACAATCAGCCCCAGCATTTT. Encoded protein: CSARKPTGVDNQPQHF. V and J are TRBV20-1 and TRBJ1-5; 7 bases align to TRBD1. CDR3 length: 16 residues. The germline V gene has CDR1 DFQATT and CDR2 SNEGSKA (reference sequence). Trimming removed 2 bases from V and 3 bases from J; junction bases left unmatched: 10.

In this sample, this clonotype turned up many times. The V call is TRBV20-1, the J call TRBJ2-3; 10 nucleotides match TRBD1. Germline V gene sequence: CDR1 DFQATT, CDR2 SNEGSKA (reference sequence). The CDR3 covers 14 residues. V was clipped by 4 bases and J by 1 base; unmatched bases: 2. CDR3 sequence (DNA): TGCAGTGCTAACGGACAGGGGGGCACAGATACGCAGTATTTT. This translates into CSANGQGGTDTQYF.

This clonotype has a count of ten or more. The rearrangement uses TRBV3-1 and TRBJ2-1, with a tentative D call TRBD2 (6 bases). The V end lost 3 bases, the J end lost 0 bases, and 15 bases lay between the germline ends. CDR1 and CDR2 from the germline V gene are LGHDT and YNNKEL (reference sequence). The CDR3 loop spans 17 amino acids. The CDR3, as DNA: TGTGCCAGCAGCCATCCGGGACTCAAGAGCTCCTACAATGAGCAGTTCTTC. Protein sequence: CASSHPGLKSSYNEQFF.

There are many counts of this clonotype. V usage is TRBV10-3 and J usage is TRBJ2-5, with D unclear. Germline CDR1 ENHRY, CDR2 SYGVKD. Trimming left V 3 bases short and J 2 bases short, with 7 bases between. The length of the CDR3 is 13 residues. CDR3 amino acids: CAISEDVQETQYF. The CDR3 bases are TGTGCCATCAGTGAAGACGTGCAAGAGACCCAGTACTTC.

At least ten counts were recorded for this clonotype. The V gene is TRBV7-2, the J gene TRBJ1-2; no clear D. The germline CDR1 and CDR2 sequences are SGHTA and FQGNSA. The CDR3 runs 13 residues. V was shortened by 4 bases and J by 6 bases, with 12 bases between the two germline ends. The CDR3 nucleotides are TGTGCCAGCAGCTCCTTTACTACTAATGGCTACACCTTC. Translated, it gives CASSSFTTNGYTF.

This clonotype has at least ten counts. V usage is TRBV5-1 and J usage is TRBJ1-1, with 11 nucleotides matching TRBD1. CDR1 is SGHRS, CDR2 YFSETQ, per germline. V lost 1 base to trimming and J lost 3 bases; unmatched junction nucleotides: 11. The CDR3 is 18 residues long. CDR3 sequence reads: CASSLFRTGGLVDTEAFF. CDR3 nucleotides: TGCGCCAGCAGCTTGTTTAGGACAGGGGGCCTTGTGGACACTGAAGCTTTCTTT.

This clonotype was observed many times. The rearrangement joins TRBV5-1 to TRBJ1-1; D is unresolved. Germline assignment: CDR1 SGHRS and CDR2 YFSETQ. CDR3 size: 13 residues. Trimming took 0 bases from V and 11 from J, leaving 14 bases between them. DNA of the CDR3: TGCGCCAGCAGCTTGGACTTTACGGGGTCGGCTTTCTTT. Its protein product is CASSLDFTGSAFF.

V usage is TRBV12-3 or TRBV12-4 and J usage is TRBJ1-3, with D unclear. V was trimmed by 3 bases and J by 0 bases, leaving 12 bases between them. The CDR3 consists of 16 residues. The CDR3, as DNA: TGTGCCAGCAGTTTGAGGCGGGCCCCCTCTGGAAACACCATATATTTT. Protein product: CASSLRRAPSGNTIYF.

This clonotype was picked up many times. The chain couples TRBV5-1 to TRBJ2-7, with a weak D call TRBD2 (5 bases). CDR1 and CDR2 (germline): SGHRS, YFSETQ. The CDR3 is 16 residues long. V was shortened by 2 bases and J by 2 bases, with 17 bases between the two germline ends. The CDR3 spells CASSFKAEPIAYEQYF. The CDR3 DNA reads TGCGCCAGCAGCTTTAAAGCGGAGCCTATCGCCTACGAGCAGTACTTC.

The rearrangement joins TRBV11-2 to TRBJ1-2, with 11 bases that match TRBD1. Germline V lookup: CDR1 SGHAT, CDR2 FQNNGV. V was pared by 5 bases and J by 6 bases, with 17 bases of the junction left unmatched. The CDR3 is 18 amino acids. For the CDR3, the DNA is TGTGCCAGCAGCCCACCCACCGGGACAGGGGGATGGAGTCATGGCTACACCTTC. Translation: CASSPPTGTGGWSHGYTF.

This clonotype was detected ten times or more. The V gene is TRBV5-1, the J gene TRBJ1-2; 12 positions agree with TRBD1. Germline V gives CDR1 SGHRS, CDR2 YFSETQ. The CDR3 is 16 residues long. Germline trimming cut 4 bases from V and 3 bases from J; bases unmatched to any gene: 7. The CDR3 here is CASSTAGTGGHYGYTF. The DNA of the CDR3 is TGCGCCAGCAGCACCGCCGGGACAGGGGGCCACTATGGCTACACCTTC.

This clonotype was picked up many times. The chain carries TRBV18 and TRBJ2-7; D ambiguous. The V gene's germline CDR1 is KGHSH and CDR2 LQKENI. The CDR3 has 13 amino acids. Trimming removed 4 bases from V and 3 bases from J, with 10 bases in between. CDR3 DNA: TGTGCCAGCTCACGAGTAGGGAACTACGAGCAGTACTTC. Translating it yields CASSRVGNYEQYF.

This clonotype came up many times. This rearrangement joins TRBV5-6 to TRBJ2-1; perhaps D is TRBD1 or TRBD2 (5 bases each). Between the trimmed V and J ends, which lost 0 bases and 1 base, there was a span of 8 bases. The CDR3 length is 15 residues. Germline V lookup: CDR1 SGHDT, CDR2 YYEEEE. The CDR3 DNA is TGTGCCAGCAGCTTGGGGGGGATGTCCTACAATGAGCAGTTCTTC. This sequence encodes CASSLGGMSYNEQFF.

This clonotype was detected ten times or more. The CDR3 is CASSQDMRSIQYF. DNA of the CDR3: TGTGCCAGCAGCCAGGACATGCGAAGCATTCAGTACTTC. This chain joins TRBV7-2 and TRBJ2-4; D possibly corresponds to TRBD1 (5 bases). Trimming took off 5 bases at V and 9 bases at J, with 14 bases between the two ends. The CDR3 has 13 amino acids. Germline CDR1 SGHTA, CDR2 FQGNSA.

At least ten counts were recorded for this clonotype. The chain joins TRBV24-1 to TRBJ1-5; 7 positions agree with TRBD1. Trimming took 6 bases from V and 3 from J; bases not matched to a gene: 4. Germline CDR1 KGHDR, CDR2 SFDVKD. The CDR3 is 14 residues long. CDR3 DNA: TGTGCCACCAGTCCGACAGGGAACAATCAGCCCCAGCATTTT. Amino acids: CATSPTGNNQPQHF.

The chain joins TRBV6-1 to TRBJ1-1; D is ambiguous. Trimming left V 5 bases short and J 0 bases short, with 10 bases between. The CDR3 length is 14 residues. CDR1 and CDR2 (germline): MNHNS, SASEGT. The chain's CDR3 is CASSQRNMNTEAFF. CDR3 DNA sequence: TGTGCCAGCAGTCAACGGAACATGAACACTGAAGCTTTCTTT.